The entry that follows covers one T cell receptor beta chain sequence. Its target is not known. Germline CDR1 is LGHNA and CDR2 is YNFKEQ. V dropped 0 bases and J dropped 0 bases, with 12 bases sitting between them. The CDR3 has 16 amino acids. Measured with immunoSEQ multiplex PCR; TCRdb has only the in-frame clones, and not every one. The sample holds 150,000 to 200,000 clones, around 94% seen once. These data are taken from a study of T cell responses to AZD1222 COVID-19 vaccine. Study outcomes and limitations: Across spike, vaccine-associated CD4 TCRs were found, dominant at 160-218 and 743-854. Spike-specific TCR breadth and depth grew following two AZD1222 doses. The sample set comprised mostly white British donors with more females, and clonal diversity was possibly underestimated. Within unmutated variant regions lay the reported targets of nearly half of spike-specific TCRs.

The sample consisted of peripheral blood, taken on day 0 of AZD1222 vaccination. The sequence was obtained from an adult in good health. The chain links TRBV4-2 to TRBJ2-7; D gene unclear. The CDR3 DNA is TGTGCCAGCAGCCAAGAAGGCAAGGTGCCCTCCTACGAGCAGTACTTC. Amino acid sequence: CASSQEGKVPSYEQYF.